This T cell receptor beta chain was obtained from a study of cytomegalovirus exposure and HLA in healthy donors. Study-wide context: Roughly 92 million unique TCRs, all from HLA-typed donors, were included in an early release of the data.

The CDR3 extends over 15 amino acids. Use of 60 Vbeta and 13 Jbeta primers characterized the PCR. Assay used: immunoSEQ multiplex PCR; TCRdb lists only in-frame clones, some missing. The data contain some 120,000 clones, more than 65% of them seen just once; the ten biggest clones take up about 1.8%. The receptor was isolated from a man aged 18 to 30 in good health and CMV-seronegative. This chain links TRBV21-1 with TRBJ1-2; the D segment call TRBD1 is taken from the table without a DNA check. TRBV21-1 is termed a pseudogene. Sample: PBMCs. The CDR3 sequence is CASSKWPIPCCGYTF. CDR3 nucleotide sequence: TGTGCCAGCAGCAAATGGCCGATCCCCTGCTGCGGCTACACCTTC.